This T cell receptor beta chain was observed in a study of blood T cells in healthy people across ages. Primers used in a second PCR of about 7 to 12 cycles were a sample-barcoded 5' primer and a J-beta primer mix. Using its own MiXCR run on the 5' RACE reads, TCRdb lists one record per CDR3 protein. The sample records hundreds of thousands of distinct CDR3 sequences, roughly three fifths being singletons. The receptor was derived from a man aged 40-49 years in good health. What was sequenced was blood.

CDR3 nucleotide sequence: TGTGCCAGCAGTTCGTGGGGACAGCCCCAGCATTTT. This encodes CASSSWGQPQHF. V and J are TRBV27 and TRBJ1-5; D is unclear. The germline V gene has CDR1 MNHEY and CDR2 SMNVEV (reference sequence). The V end lost 4 bases, the J end lost 7 bases, and 8 bases lay between the germline ends. There are 12 residues in the CDR3.